Each of the 3 T cell receptor beta chains below was sequenced from the same sample in a study of CD8 T cells in Susac syndrome. Random hexamers were used to reverse transcribe the RNA input (0.5 to 1 ug). TCRdb ran MiXCR on the immunoSEQ multiplex PCR reads and lists one entry per CDR3 protein. The table shows roughly 250,000 distinct CDR3 sequences, with 90% to 97% occurring only once. The sample taken for sequencing was CD4+ T cells from PBMCs. These receptors came from a human donor with Susac syndrome.

V gene TRBV6-5 combines with J gene TRBJ1-1; 9 positions agree with TRBD1. The CDR3 runs 15 residues. Losses at the gene ends were 3 bases for V and 5 bases for J; bases not matched to a gene: 7. Germline CDR1 and CDR2: MNHEY and SVGAGI. CDR3 protein: CASSYLTGGRTEAFF. In DNA, the CDR3 is TGTGCCAGCAGTTATCTGACAGGGGGGAGGACTGAAGCTTTCTTT.

This clonotype was recorded a few times. V is TRBV7-9 and J is TRBJ1-2, with TRBD1 as a possible D gene (6 bases). The CDR3 loop spans 11 amino acids. Germline loops: CDR1 SEHNR, CDR2 FQNEAQ (reference sequence). V dropped 6 bases and J dropped 7 bases, with 9 bases sitting between them. The CDR3 is CASSEGVGYTF. CDR3 sequence (DNA): TGTGCCAGCAGTGAGGGGGTTGGCTACACCTTC. Together with reference TRBV7-9 and TRBJ1-2, the CDR3 gives the full variable domain: DTGVSQNPRHKITKRGQNVTFRCDPISEHNRLYWYRQTLGQGPEFLTYFQNEAQLEKSRLLSDRFSAERPKGSFSTLEIQRTEQGDSAMYLCASSEGVGYTFGSGTRLTVV.

The V gene is TRBV4-1, the J gene TRBJ2-3, with D hard to call. The CDR3 runs 17 residues. Germline lookup yields CDR1 MGHRA and CDR2 YSYEKL. V shed 0 bases and J shed 6 bases, with 19 bases lying between them. In DNA form, the CDR3 reads TGCGCCAGCAGCCAAGATGAAGGGCTGCGGAGCTGGGATACGCAGTATTTT. Amino acids: CASSQDEGLRSWDTQYF.